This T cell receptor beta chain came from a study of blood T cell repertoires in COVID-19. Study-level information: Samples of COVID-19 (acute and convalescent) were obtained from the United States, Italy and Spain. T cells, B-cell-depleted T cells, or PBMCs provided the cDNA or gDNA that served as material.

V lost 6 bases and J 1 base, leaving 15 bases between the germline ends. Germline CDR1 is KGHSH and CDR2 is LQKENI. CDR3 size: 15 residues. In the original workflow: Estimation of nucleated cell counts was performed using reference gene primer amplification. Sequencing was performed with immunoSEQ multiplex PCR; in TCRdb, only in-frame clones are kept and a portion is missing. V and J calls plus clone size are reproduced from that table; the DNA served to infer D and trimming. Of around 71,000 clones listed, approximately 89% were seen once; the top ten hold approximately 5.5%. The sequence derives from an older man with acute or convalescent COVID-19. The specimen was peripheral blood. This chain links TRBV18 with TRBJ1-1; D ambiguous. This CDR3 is CASSPGGDSNTEAFF. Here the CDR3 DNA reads TGTGCCAGCTCTCCTGGCGGCGATTCGAACACTGAAGCTTTCTTT.